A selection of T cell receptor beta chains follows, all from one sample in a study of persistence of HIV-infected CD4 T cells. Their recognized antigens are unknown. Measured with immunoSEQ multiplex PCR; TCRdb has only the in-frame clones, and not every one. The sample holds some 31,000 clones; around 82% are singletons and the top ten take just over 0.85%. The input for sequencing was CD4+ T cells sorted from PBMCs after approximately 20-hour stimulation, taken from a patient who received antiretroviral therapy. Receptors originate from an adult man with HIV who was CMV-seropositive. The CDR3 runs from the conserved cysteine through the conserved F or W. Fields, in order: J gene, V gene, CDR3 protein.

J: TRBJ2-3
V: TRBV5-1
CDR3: CASSLMGQGTDTQYF

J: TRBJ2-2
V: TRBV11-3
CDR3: CASSPGTGLGELFF

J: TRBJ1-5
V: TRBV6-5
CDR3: CASSQGASQPQHF

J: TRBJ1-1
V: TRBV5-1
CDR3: CASSLGVSNTEAFF

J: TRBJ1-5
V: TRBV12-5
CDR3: CASGGLFSNQPQHF

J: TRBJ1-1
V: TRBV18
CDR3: CASSEGTGRSTEAFF

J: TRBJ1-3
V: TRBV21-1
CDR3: CASTKQGIGNTIYF

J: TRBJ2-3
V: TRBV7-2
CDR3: CASSPGGTRSDTQYF

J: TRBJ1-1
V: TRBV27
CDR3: CASSLSGYRENTEAFF

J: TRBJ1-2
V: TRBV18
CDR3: CASSPYSADAGYTF

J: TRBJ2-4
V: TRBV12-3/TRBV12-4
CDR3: CASRQGGGNIQYF

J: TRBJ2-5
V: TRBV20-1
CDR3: CSASPGNQGLQYF

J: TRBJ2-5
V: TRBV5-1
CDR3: CASSLSGDRVKTQYF

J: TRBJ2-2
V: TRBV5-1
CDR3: CASSLGRLAGVNTGELFF